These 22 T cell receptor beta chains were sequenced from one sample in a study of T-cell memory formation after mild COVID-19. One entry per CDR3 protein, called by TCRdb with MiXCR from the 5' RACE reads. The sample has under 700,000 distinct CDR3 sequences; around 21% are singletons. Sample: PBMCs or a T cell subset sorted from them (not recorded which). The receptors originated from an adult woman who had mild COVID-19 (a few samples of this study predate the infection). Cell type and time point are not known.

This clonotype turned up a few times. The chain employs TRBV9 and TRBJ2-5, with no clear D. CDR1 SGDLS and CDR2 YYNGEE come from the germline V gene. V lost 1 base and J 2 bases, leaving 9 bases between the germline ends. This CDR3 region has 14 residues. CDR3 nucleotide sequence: TGTGCCAGCAGCGTAAATCCAGAGCAAGAGACCCAGTACTTC. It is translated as CASSVNPEQETQYF. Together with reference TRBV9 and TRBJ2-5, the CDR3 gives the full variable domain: DSGVTQTPKHLITATGQRVTLRCSPRSGDLSVYWYQQSLDQGLQFLIQYYNGEERAKGNILERFSAQQFPDLHSELNLSSLELGDSALYFCASSVNPEQETQYFGPGTRLLVL.

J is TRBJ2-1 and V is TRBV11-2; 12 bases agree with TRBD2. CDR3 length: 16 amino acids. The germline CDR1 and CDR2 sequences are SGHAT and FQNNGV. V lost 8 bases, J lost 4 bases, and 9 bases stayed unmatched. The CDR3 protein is CASQRTSGDLYNEQFF. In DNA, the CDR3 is TGTGCCAGCCAACGGACTAGCGGGGACCTTTACAATGAGCAGTTCTTC.

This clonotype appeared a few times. CDR3 residues: CASSLKGPGTSGAEQFF. The CDR3 DNA follows: TGTGCCAGCAGCTTAAAGGGACCCGGGACTAGCGGCGCTGAGCAGTTCTTC. This chain joins TRBV7-8 and TRBJ2-1; 11 nucleotides align to TRBD2. Germline V lookup: CDR1 SGHVS, CDR2 FQNEAQ. J lost 9 bases, V lost 2 bases, and 12 bases had no gene match. This CDR3 has 17 amino acids.

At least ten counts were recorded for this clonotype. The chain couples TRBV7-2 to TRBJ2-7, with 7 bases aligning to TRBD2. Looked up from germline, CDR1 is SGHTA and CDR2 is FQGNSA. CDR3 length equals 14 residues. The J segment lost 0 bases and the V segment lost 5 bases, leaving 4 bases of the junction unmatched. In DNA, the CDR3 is TGTGCCAGCAGCCGCACTAGCGACTCCTACGAGCAGTACTTC. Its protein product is CASSRTSDSYEQYF. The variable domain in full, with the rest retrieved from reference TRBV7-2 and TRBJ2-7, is GAGVSQSPSNKVTEKGKDVELRCDPISGHTALYWYRQSLGQGLEFLIYFQGNSAPDKSGLPSDRFSAERTGGSVSTLTIQRTQQEDSAVYLCASSRTSDSYEQYFGPGTRLTVT.

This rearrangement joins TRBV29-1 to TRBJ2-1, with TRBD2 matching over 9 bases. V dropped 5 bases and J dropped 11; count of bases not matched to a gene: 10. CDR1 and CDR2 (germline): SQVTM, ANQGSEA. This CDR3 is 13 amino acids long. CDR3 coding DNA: TGCAGCGTTTTTACCCGACTAGCGGCTAAGCAGTTCTTC. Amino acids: CSVFTRLAAKQFF.

The CDR3 region has the DNA TGCGCCAGCAGCTCGACTTCCGGGACAGGGAATGAAAAACTGTTTTTT. Translation: CASSSTSGTGNEKLFF. The chain carries TRBV5-1 and TRBJ1-4; 9 positions agree with TRBD1. The J segment lost 5 bases and the V segment lost 3 bases, leaving 8 bases of the junction unmatched. The CDR3 loop spans 16 amino acids. CDR1 and CDR2 (germline): SGHRS, YFSETQ. The full variable domain, in which reference TRBV5-1 and TRBJ1-4 provide the parts outside the CDR3, is KAGVTQTPRYLIKTRGQQVTLSCSPISGHRSVSWYQQTPGQGLQFLFEYFSETQRNKGNFPGRFSGRQFSNSRSEMNVSTLELGDSALYLCASSSTSGTGNEKLFFGSGTQLSVL.

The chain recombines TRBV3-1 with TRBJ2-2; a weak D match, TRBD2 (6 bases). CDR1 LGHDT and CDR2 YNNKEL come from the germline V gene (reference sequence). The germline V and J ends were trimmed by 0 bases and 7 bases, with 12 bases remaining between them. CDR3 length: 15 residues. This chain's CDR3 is CASSQDLGGNGELFF. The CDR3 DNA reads TGTGCCAGCAGCCAAGATCTTGGGGGGAACGGGGAGCTGTTTTTT.

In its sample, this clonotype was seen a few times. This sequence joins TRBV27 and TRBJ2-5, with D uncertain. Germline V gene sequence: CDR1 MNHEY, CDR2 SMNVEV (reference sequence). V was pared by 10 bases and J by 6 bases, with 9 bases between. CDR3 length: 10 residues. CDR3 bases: TGTGCCATGATCGGCCAGACCCAGTACTTC. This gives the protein CAMIGQTQYF.

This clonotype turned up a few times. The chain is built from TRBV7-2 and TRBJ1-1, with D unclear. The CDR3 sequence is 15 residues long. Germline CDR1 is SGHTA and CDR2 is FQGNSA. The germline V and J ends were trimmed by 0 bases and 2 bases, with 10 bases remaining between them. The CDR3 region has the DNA TGTGCCAGCAGCTTAGCACCAGGACCAAACACTGAAGCTTTCTTT. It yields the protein CASSLAPGPNTEAFF. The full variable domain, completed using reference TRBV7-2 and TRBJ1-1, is GAGVSQSPSNKVTEKGKDVELRCDPISGHTALYWYRQSLGQGLEFLIYFQGNSAPDKSGLPSDRFSAERTGGSVSTLTIQRTQQEDSAVYLCASSLAPGPNTEAFFGQGTRLTVV.

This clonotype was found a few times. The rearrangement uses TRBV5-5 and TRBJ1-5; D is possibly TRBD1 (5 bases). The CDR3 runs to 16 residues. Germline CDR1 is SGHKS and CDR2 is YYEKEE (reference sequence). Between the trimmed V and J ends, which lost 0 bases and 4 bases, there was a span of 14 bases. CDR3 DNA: TGTGCCAGCAGCTTGGGAGGATCGGGGGGGAATCAGCCCCAGCATTTT. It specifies CASSLGGSGGNQPQHF.

The CDR3 sequence: CASSDNRPQGYGYTF. The CDR3 DNA sequence: TGTGCCAGCAGTGACAACAGGCCTCAGGGCTATGGCTACACCTTC. V is TRBV6-2 or TRBV6-3 and J is TRBJ1-2, with D possibly TRBD1 on 5 matching bases. This CDR3 comprises 15 residues. CDR1 is MNHEY, CDR2 SVGEGT, per germline. Trimming cost V 5 bases and J 4 bases, with 17 bases left between them.

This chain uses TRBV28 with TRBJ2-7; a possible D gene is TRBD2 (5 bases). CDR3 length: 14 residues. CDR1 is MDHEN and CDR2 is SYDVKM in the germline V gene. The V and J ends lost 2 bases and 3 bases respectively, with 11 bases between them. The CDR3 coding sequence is TGTGCCAGCAGTTTAGACTACGGAAACTACGAGCAGTACTTC. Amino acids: CASSLDYGNYEQYF.

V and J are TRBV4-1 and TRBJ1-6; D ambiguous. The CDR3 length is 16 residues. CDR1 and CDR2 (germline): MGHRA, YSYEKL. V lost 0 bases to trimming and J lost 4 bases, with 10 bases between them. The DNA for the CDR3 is TGCGCCAGCAGCCAAGACCAGACCCCATATAATTCACCCCTCCACTTT. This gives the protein CASSQDQTPYNSPLHF.

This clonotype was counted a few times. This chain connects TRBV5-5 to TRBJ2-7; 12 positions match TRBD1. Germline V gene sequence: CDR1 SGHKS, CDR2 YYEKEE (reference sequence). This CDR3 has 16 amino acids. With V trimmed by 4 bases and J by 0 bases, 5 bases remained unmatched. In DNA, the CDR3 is TGTGCCAGCAGCCCGGTGGGACAGGGGGCCTCCTACGAGCAGTACTTC. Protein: CASSPVGQGASYEQYF.

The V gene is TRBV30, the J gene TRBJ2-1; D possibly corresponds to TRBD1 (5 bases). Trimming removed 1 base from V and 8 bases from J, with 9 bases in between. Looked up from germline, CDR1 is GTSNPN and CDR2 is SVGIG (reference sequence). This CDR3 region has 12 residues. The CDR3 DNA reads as TGTGCCTGGAGTGCCCTAGGGGATGAGCAGTTCTTC. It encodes CAWSALGDEQFF.

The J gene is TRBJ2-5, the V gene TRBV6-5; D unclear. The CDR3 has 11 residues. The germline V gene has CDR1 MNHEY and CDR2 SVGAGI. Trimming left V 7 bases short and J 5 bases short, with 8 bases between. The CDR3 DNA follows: TGTGCCAGCATTGAATTGGAGACCCAGTACTTC. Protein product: CASIELETQYF.

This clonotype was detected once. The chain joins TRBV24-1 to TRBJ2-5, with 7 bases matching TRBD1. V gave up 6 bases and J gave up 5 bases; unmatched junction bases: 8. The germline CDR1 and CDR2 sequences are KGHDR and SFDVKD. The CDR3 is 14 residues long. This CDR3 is CATSRQGIKETQYF. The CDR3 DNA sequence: TGTGCCACCAGTCGACAGGGTATTAAGGAGACCCAGTACTTC.

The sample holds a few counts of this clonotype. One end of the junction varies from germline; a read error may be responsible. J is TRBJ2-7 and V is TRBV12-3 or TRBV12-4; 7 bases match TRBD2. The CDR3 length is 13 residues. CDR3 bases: TGTGCCAGCAGTCCTATTGCGGGGGTTTCCCATTTCTTC. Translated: CASSPIAGVSHFF.

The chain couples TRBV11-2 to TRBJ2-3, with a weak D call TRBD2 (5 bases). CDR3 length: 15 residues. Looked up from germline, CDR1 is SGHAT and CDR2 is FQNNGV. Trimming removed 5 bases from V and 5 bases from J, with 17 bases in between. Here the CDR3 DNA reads TGTGCCAGCAGCCCTAACAGAGGGATCGGAGATACGCAGTATTTT. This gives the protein CASSPNRGIGDTQYF.

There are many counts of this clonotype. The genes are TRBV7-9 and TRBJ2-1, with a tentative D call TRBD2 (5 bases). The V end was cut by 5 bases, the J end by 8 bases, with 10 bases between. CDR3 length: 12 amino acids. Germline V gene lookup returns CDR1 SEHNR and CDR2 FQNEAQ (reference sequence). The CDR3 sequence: CASSRSGDEQFF. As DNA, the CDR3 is TGTGCCAGCAGCCGCTCCGGGGATGAGCAGTTCTTC.

The CDR3 is CASSSPGTGKELFF. DNA of the CDR3: TGTGCCAGCAGCTCCCCCGGGACAGGGAAGGAGCTGTTTTTT. The chain uses TRBV7-9 and TRBJ2-2; 9 bases map to TRBD1. V was clipped by 4 bases and J by 10 bases; unmatched bases: 7. Per the germline V gene, CDR1 is SEHNR and CDR2 is FQNEAQ (reference sequence). The CDR3 has 14 amino acids.

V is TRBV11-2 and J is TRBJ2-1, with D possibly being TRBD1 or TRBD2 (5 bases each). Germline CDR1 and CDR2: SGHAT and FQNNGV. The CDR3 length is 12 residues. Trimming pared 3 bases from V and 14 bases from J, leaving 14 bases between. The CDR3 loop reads CASSFNRDPEFF. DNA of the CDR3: TGTGCCAGCAGCTTCAACCGGGACCCGGAGTTCTTC.